A single sample gave rise to the 27 T cell receptor beta chains below, sequenced in a study of T cells after yellow fever vaccination. TCRdb re-derived calls from the 5' RACE reads in MiXCR, one entry per CDR3 protein. The sample has 250,000 to 300,000 distinct CDR3 sequences; over 4.5% are singletons. The sample here was CD4+ T cells sorted from PBMCs, taken on the day of the yellow fever booster vaccination. The source of these receptors is a young man who received the YFV17D yellow fever vaccine.

This clonotype has a handful of counts. V gene TRBV4-1 combines with J gene TRBJ1-3; D might be TRBD1 (5 bases). Trimming removed 1 base at V and 3 bases at J, with 19 bases between. The germline gives CDR1 MGHRA, CDR2 YSYEKL. The CDR3 is made up of 18 amino acids. In DNA, the CDR3 is TGCGCCAGCAGCCAAGTTCCCCTAGGTGGGGCATATGGAAACACCATATATTTT. Its protein is CASSQVPLGGAYGNTIYF.

This clonotype has ten or more counts. V is TRBV6-2 or TRBV6-3 and J is TRBJ1-1; TRBD1 matches 8 bases. V gave up 4 bases and J gave up 10 bases; unmatched junction bases: 2. The CDR3 has 11 amino acids. Germline lookup yields CDR1 MNHEY and CDR2 SVGEGT. In nucleotides, the CDR3 is TGTGCCAGCAGTTCCACAGGGGGAGCTTTCTTT. Its translation is CASSSTGGAFF.

At least ten counts were recorded for this clonotype. V usage is TRBV12-3 or TRBV12-4 and J usage is TRBJ1-1; TRBD1 matches 7 bases. The V gene end was trimmed by 6 bases and the J gene end by 3 bases; junction bases not matched to a gene: 4. CDR3 length: 13 amino acids. CDR3 region: CASSLTGDTEAFF. CDR3 bases: TGTGCCAGCAGCTTAACAGGGGACACTGAAGCTTTCTTT.

This clonotype has a handful of counts. The chain joins TRBV5-5 to TRBJ1-2; the match to TRBD1 covers 7 bases. Germline assignment: CDR1 SGHKS and CDR2 YYEKEE (reference sequence). With V trimmed by 3 bases and J by 4 bases, 15 bases remained unmatched. The CDR3 is 17 amino acids. The CDR3 protein is CASSSRLETGAFYGYTF. The CDR3 region has the DNA TGTGCCAGCAGCTCTCGGTTGGAAACAGGGGCCTTCTATGGCTACACCTTC.

This clonotype was recorded many times. The genes are TRBV20-1 and TRBJ2-2; 7 bases are shared with TRBD2. Germline assignment: CDR1 DFQATT and CDR2 SNEGSKA (reference sequence). Germline trimming cut 3 bases from V and 2 bases from J; bases unmatched to any gene: 12. The CDR3 covers 17 residues. DNA for the CDR3: TGCAGTGCTAGCCCGGGGCGGGGGACCCTTAACACCGGGGAGCTGTTTTTT. Its translation: CSASPGRGTLNTGELFF.

This clonotype was detected only a few times. CDR3 coding DNA: TGTGCCAGCAGCTTGGGTAACACTGGACAGGGGGCTGCCGAGCAGTACTTC. It specifies CASSLGNTGQGAAEQYF. The V gene is TRBV5-4, the J gene TRBJ2-7; TRBD1 aligns across 11 bases. This CDR3 is built from 17 residues. V lost 0 bases to trimming and J lost 6 bases; unmatched junction nucleotides: 11. Per the germline V gene, CDR1 is SGHNT and CDR2 is YYREEE (reference sequence).

In its sample, this clonotype was seen a few times. The rearrangement joins TRBV7-9 to TRBJ2-3; D may be TRBD1 (6 bases). CDR1 is SEHNR and CDR2 is FQNEAQ in the germline V gene (reference sequence). V was pared by 6 bases and J by 1 base, with 17 bases between. CDR3 length equals 16 residues. The CDR3 loop is CASRTWGHEGTDTQYF. CDR3 nucleotide sequence: TGTGCCAGCAGAACTTGGGGGCATGAAGGCACAGATACGCAGTATTTT.

The chain couples TRBV6-5 to TRBJ2-7; D may match TRBD1 or TRBD2 (5 bases each). Germline CDR1 MNHEY, CDR2 SVGAGI. Trimming removed 0 bases from V and 3 bases from J, with 12 bases in between. This CDR3 comprises 15 residues. The CDR3: CASSYSGTLYYEQYF. Written as DNA, the CDR3 is TGTGCCAGCAGTTACTCCGGGACCCTCTACTACGAGCAGTACTTC.

This clonotype occurred many times. This chain connects TRBV5-1 to TRBJ1-5; 7 bases are a match to TRBD1. Trimming at V came to 0 bases and at J to 7 bases, leaving 4 bases not matched to a gene. This CDR3 has 14 residues. Per germline, CDR1 SGHRS and CDR2 YFSETQ. CDR3 amino acids: CASSLDRGQQPQHF. In DNA, the CDR3 is TGCGCCAGCAGCTTGGATCGGGGACAGCAGCCCCAGCATTTT.

This clonotype was picked up many times. The CDR3 DNA reads TGTGCCAGCTCACCAGGAGTCGTTTACGAGCAGTACGTC. This gives the protein CASSPGVVYEQYV. The chain combines TRBV18 with TRBJ2-7; D ambiguous. Trimming took off 2 bases at V and 4 bases at J, with 9 bases between the two ends. Germline values: CDR1 KGHSH, CDR2 LQKENI. This CDR3 comprises 13 residues.

The rearrangement joins TRBV19 to TRBJ1-4; 7 bases agree with TRBD1. Trimming at V came to 6 bases and at J to 0 bases, leaving 4 bases not matched to a gene. The germline V gene encodes CDR1 LNHDA and CDR2 SQIVND (reference sequence). This CDR3 spans 15 amino acids. The CDR3 is CASSGQAATNEKLFF. Here the CDR3 DNA reads TGTGCCAGTAGCGGACAGGCAGCAACTAATGAAAAACTGTTTTTT.

This clonotype has at least ten counts. This chain connects TRBV9 to TRBJ2-3, with TRBD2 matching over 7 bases. V was clipped by 2 bases and J by 2 bases; unmatched bases: 2. Germline values: CDR1 SGDLS, CDR2 YYNGEE. There are 14 residues in the CDR3. The CDR3 bases are TGTGCCAGCAGCGTCGCGGGGGACACAGATACGCAGTATTTT. As protein: CASSVAGDTDTQYF. The complete variable domain, with remaining parts taken from reference TRBV9 and TRBJ2-3, reads DSGVTQTPKHLITATGQRVTLRCSPRSGDLSVYWYQQSLDQGLQFLIQYYNGEERAKGNILERFSAQQFPDLHSELNLSSLELGDSALYFCASSVAGDTDTQYFGPGTRLTVL.

This clonotype was detected only a few times. The V gene is TRBV5-1, the J gene TRBJ2-1; the D gene is possibly TRBD2 (6 bases). Trimming removed 3 bases from V and 5 bases from J, with 6 bases in between. CDR1 SGHRS and CDR2 YFSETQ come from the germline V gene. The CDR3 runs 12 residues. The DNA for the CDR3 is TGCGCCAGCAGCTCGGGGGACAATGAGCAGTTCTTC. As protein: CASSSGDNEQFF.

CDR3 in amino acids: CASSGRRDPLIDTQYF. The DNA of the CDR3 is TGTGCCAGCAGTGGCCGCCGGGACCCCCTGATTGATACGCAGTATTTT. This sequence joins TRBV6-5 and TRBJ2-3; possibly TRBD1 or TRBD2 for D (5 bases each). The germline V gene has CDR1 MNHEY and CDR2 SVGAGI. There are 16 residues in the CDR3. V lost 5 bases and J 6 bases, leaving 21 bases between the germline ends.

The V call is TRBV3-1, the J call TRBJ1-6; D is unclear. The CDR3 totals 12 residues. V lost 0 bases and J 14 bases, leaving 8 bases between the germline ends. Germline CDR1 LGHDT, CDR2 YNNKEL (reference sequence). For the CDR3, the DNA is TGTGCCAGCAGCCAAGATTCTCGAGCCCTCCACTTT. Its translation: CASSQDSRALHF.

This clonotype was observed a few times. The chain combines TRBV2 with TRBJ1-5, with 8 bases fitting TRBD1. After removal of 7 bases from V and 7 bases from J, the junction contained 9 bases not matched to a gene. CDR1 and CDR2 from the germline V gene are SNHLY and FYNNEI. The CDR3 loop spans 14 amino acids. DNA of the CDR3: TGTGCCAGCAACCTACAGGGGGGACAGCAGCCCCAGCATTTT. It translates to CASNLQGGQQPQHF.

This clonotype has just a few counts. The gene calls are TRBV20-1 and TRBJ2-7; 8 nucleotides match TRBD2. The trim removed 0 bases at V and 3 bases at J, leaving 4 bases unmatched. CDR3 size: 14 residues. Germline CDR1 reads DFQATT; CDR2 reads SNEGSKA (reference sequence). The CDR3: CSARDASGGYEQYF. CDR3 sequence (DNA): TGCAGTGCTAGAGATGCCAGCGGGGGCTACGAGCAGTACTTC.

The chain employs TRBV4-3 and TRBJ2-7; 7 bases are a match to TRBD2. The length of the CDR3 is 13 residues. The germline V gene has CDR1 LGHNA and CDR2 YSLEER. V shed 0 bases and J 11 bases; nucleotides not matched to a gene: 7. CDR3 region: CASSQEVGLDEYF. For the CDR3, the DNA is TGCGCCAGCAGCCAAGAGGTTGGACTAGATGAGTACTTC.

This clonotype came up many times. This chain connects TRBV6-2 or TRBV6-3 to TRBJ1-4, with 7 bases identical to TRBD1. CDR1 and CDR2 from the germline V gene are MNHEY and SVGEGT. The CDR3 extends over 15 amino acids. Trimming at V came to 6 bases and at J to 4 bases, leaving 8 bases not matched to a gene. Written as DNA, the CDR3 is TGTGCCAGCAGGAGACAGGGTCGGCATAATGAAAAACTGTTTTTT. This translates into CASRRQGRHNEKLFF.

The chain employs TRBV7-2 and TRBJ1-1, with 8 bases lining up with TRBD1. CDR1 and CDR2 from the germline V gene are SGHTA and FQGNSA. The CDR3 totals 16 residues. With V trimmed by 2 bases and J by 0 bases, 5 bases remained unmatched. The CDR3 nucleotides are TGTGCCAGCAGCTTAAGGACAGGGCTAATGAACACTGAAGCTTTCTTT. Translated, it gives CASSLRTGLMNTEAFF.

The genes are TRBV5-1 and TRBJ1-3; the D gene is possibly TRBD1 (5 bases). Germline V gene lookup returns CDR1 SGHRS and CDR2 YFSETQ. This CDR3 has 16 amino acids. Trimming removed 1 base at V and 0 bases at J, with 11 bases between. CDR3 loop: CASSLRPGGSGNTIYF. Here the CDR3 DNA reads TGCGCCAGCAGCTTGCGGCCCGGGGGCTCTGGAAACACCATATATTTT.

This clonotype was recorded many times. V is TRBV6-1 and J is TRBJ1-2; D not certain. CDR1 is MNHNS and CDR2 is SASEGT in the germline V gene. The V gene lost 4 bases and the J gene lost 2 bases, with 5 bases spanning the gap. This CDR3 has 12 amino acids. The CDR3 region is CASSVDNYGYTF. DNA for the CDR3: TGTGCCAGCAGTGTGGACAACTATGGCTACACCTTC.

This clonotype was recorded many times. The V gene is TRBV12-5, the J gene TRBJ1-6; D gene uncertain. Germline CDR1 reads LGHNT; CDR2 reads FRNRAP. The CDR3 is 11 residues long. The V and J ends lost 8 bases and 10 bases respectively, with 9 bases between them. CDR3 region: CASSGNSPLHF. The CDR3 DNA is TGTGCTAGTTCGGGGAACTCACCCCTCCACTTT. The whole variable domain, remainder taken from reference TRBV12-5 and TRBJ1-6, is DARVTQTPRHKVTEMGQEVTMRCQPILGHNTVFWYRQTMMQGLELLAYFRNRAPLDDSGMPKDRFSAEMPDATLATLKIQPSEPRDSAVYFCASSGNSPLHFGNGTRLTVT.

The sample holds a few counts of this clonotype. The chain employs TRBV6-2 or TRBV6-3 and TRBJ1-4; no definite D call. V gave up 8 bases and J gave up 4 bases, with 17 bases separating them. Germline CDR1 is MNHEY and CDR2 is SVGEGT. CDR3 length equals 15 residues. In DNA form, the CDR3 reads TGTGCCAGCGGACGGGGTCCTCGGAATAATGAAAAACTGTTTTTT. This codes for CASGRGPRNNEKLFF.

This clonotype has more than one count but fewer than ten. This chain connects TRBV5-1 to TRBJ1-2; 8 bases fit TRBD1. J gave up 2 bases and V 1 base, and 7 bases lay outside the gene matches. Germline-derived CDR1 and CDR2 are SGHRS and YFSETQ. The CDR3 loop spans 16 amino acids. The CDR3 region is CASSLRSWTGNYGYTF. CDR3 DNA sequence: TGCGCCAGCAGCTTGAGATCTTGGACAGGGAACTATGGCTACACCTTC.

This clonotype has at least ten counts. The V and J genes are TRBV9 and TRBJ2-5, with D perhaps TRBD2 (5 bases). Germline values: CDR1 SGDLS, CDR2 YYNGEE. This CDR3 has 13 amino acids. Trimming removed 4 bases from V and 2 bases from J, with 9 bases in between. Here the CDR3 reads CASSTRNQETQYF. The CDR3 coding sequence is TGTGCCAGCAGCACTAGAAATCAAGAGACCCAGTACTTC.

The rearrangement joins TRBV6-2 or TRBV6-3 to TRBJ2-1; no firm D call. The CDR3 extends over 11 amino acids. Trimming took off 4 bases at V and 10 bases at J, with 8 bases between the two ends. CDR1 is MNHEY, CDR2 SVGEGT, per germline. The CDR3 spells CASSSSWEQFF. In DNA form, the CDR3 reads TGTGCCAGCAGTTCCAGTTGGGAGCAGTTCTTC.